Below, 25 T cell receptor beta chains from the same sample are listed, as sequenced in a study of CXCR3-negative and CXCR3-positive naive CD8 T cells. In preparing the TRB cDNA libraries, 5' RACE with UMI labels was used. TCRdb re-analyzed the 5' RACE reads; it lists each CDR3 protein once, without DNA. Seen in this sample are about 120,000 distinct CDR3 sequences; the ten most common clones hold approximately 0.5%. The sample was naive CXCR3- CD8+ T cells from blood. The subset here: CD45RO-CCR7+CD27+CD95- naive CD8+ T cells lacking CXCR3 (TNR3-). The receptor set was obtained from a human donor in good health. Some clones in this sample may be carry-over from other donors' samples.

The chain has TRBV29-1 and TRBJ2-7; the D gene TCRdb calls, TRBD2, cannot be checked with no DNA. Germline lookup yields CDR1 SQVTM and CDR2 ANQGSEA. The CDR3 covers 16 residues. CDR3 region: CSVLGGRAGFLSEQYF.

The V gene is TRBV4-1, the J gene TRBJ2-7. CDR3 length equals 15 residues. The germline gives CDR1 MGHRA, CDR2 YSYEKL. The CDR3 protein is CASSQPWVNPYEQYF.

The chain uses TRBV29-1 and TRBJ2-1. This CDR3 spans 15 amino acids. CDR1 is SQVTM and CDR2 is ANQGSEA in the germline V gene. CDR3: CSVELPNLSYNEQFF.

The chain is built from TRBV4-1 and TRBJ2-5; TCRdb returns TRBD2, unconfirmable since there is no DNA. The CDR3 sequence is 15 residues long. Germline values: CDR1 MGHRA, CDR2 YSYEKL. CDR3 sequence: CASSQPTSGQETQYF.

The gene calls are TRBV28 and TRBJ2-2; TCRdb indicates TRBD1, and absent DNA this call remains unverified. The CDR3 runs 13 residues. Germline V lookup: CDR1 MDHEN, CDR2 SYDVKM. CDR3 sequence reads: CASTGTNTGELFF. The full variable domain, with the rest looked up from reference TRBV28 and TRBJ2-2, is DVKVTQSSRYLVKRTGEKVFLECVQDMDHENMFWYRQDPGLGLRLIYFSYDVKMKEKGDIPEGYSVSREKKERFSLILESASTNQTSMYLCASTGTNTGELFFGEGSRLTVL.

CDR3 amino acids: CASRSPGLAEYEQYF. The chain links TRBV12-3 or TRBV12-4 to TRBJ2-7; TCRdb's D call, TRBD2, is unchecked because there is no DNA. The CDR3 contains 15 residues.

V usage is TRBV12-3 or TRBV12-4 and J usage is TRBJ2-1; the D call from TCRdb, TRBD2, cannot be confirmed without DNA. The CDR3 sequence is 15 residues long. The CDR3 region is CASSLPLTVNNEQFF.

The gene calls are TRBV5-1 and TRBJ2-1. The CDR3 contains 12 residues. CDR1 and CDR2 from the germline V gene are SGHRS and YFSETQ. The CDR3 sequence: CASSPDYNEQFF.

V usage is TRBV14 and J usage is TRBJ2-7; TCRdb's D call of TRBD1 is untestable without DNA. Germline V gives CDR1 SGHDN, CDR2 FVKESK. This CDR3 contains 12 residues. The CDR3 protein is CASSQMRGEQYF. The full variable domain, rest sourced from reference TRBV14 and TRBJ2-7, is EAGVTQFPSHSVIEKGQTVTLRCDPISGHDNLYWYRRVMGKEIKFLLHFVKESKQDESGMPNNRFLAERTGGTYSTLKVQPAELEDSGVYFCASSQMRGEQYFGPGTRLTVT.

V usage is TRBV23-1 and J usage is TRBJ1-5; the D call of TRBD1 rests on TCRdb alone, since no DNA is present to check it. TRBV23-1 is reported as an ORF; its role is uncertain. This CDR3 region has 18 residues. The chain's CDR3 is CASSQSNCRGRLNQPQHF.

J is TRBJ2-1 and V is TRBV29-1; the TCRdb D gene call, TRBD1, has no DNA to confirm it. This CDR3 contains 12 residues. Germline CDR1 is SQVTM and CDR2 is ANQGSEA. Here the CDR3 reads CSVGREYNEQFF.

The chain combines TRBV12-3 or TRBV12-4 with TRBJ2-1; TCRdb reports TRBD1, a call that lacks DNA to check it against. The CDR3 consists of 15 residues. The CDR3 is CASSLSQGIYNEQFF.

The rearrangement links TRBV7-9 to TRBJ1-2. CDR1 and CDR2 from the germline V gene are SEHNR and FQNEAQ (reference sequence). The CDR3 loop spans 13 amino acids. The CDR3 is CASSRSENYGYTF.

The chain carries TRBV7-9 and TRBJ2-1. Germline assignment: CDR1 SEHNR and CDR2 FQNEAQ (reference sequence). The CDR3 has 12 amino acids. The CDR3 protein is CASSLSGNEQFF.

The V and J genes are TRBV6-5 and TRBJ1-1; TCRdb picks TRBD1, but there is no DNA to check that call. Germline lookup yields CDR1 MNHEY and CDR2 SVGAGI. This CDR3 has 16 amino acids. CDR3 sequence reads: CASSLTTGSMNTEAFF.

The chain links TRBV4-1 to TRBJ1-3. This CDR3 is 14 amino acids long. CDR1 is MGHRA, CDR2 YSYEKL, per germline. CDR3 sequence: CASSLRSSGNTIYF.

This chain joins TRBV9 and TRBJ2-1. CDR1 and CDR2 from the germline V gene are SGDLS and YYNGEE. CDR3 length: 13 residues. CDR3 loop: CASSGLRYNEQFF.

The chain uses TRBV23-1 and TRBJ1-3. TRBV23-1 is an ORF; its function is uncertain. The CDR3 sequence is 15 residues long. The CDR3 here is CASKNSRRRGNTIYF.

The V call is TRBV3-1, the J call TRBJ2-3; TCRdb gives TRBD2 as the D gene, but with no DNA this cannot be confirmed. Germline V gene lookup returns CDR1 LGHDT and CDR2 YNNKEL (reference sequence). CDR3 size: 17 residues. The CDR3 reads CASSQRAGRAFLDTQYF.

The CDR3 loop is CASKNPTPPYEQYF. The J gene is TRBJ2-7, the V gene TRBV2. This CDR3 region has 14 residues. Germline CDR1 and CDR2: SNHLY and FYNNEI.

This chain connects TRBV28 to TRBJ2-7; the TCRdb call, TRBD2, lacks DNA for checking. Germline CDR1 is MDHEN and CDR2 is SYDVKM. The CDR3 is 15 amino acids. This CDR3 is CASTGPGLADVEQYF.

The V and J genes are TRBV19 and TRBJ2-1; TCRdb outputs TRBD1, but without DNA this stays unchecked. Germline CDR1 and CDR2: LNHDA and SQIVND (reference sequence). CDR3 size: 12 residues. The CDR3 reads CASSIWGREQFF.

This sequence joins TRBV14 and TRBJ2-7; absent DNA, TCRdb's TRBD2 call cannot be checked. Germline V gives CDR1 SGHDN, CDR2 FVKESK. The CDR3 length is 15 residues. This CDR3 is CASSHWDSYSYEQYF.

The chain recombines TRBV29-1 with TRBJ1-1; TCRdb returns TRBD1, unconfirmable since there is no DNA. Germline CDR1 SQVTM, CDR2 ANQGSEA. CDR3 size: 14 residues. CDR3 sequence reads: CSAGPTGIITEAFF. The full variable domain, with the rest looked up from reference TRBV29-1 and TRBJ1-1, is SAVISQKPSRDICQRGTSLTIQCQVDSQVTMMFWYRQQPGQSLTLIATANQGSEATYESGFVIDKFPISRPNLTFSTLTVSNMSPEDSSIYLCSAGPTGIITEAFFGQGTRLTVV.

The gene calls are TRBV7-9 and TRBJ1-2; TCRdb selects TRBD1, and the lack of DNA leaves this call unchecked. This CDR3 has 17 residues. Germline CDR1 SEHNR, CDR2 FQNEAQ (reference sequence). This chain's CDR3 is CASSSVKGAGPGYSYTF.